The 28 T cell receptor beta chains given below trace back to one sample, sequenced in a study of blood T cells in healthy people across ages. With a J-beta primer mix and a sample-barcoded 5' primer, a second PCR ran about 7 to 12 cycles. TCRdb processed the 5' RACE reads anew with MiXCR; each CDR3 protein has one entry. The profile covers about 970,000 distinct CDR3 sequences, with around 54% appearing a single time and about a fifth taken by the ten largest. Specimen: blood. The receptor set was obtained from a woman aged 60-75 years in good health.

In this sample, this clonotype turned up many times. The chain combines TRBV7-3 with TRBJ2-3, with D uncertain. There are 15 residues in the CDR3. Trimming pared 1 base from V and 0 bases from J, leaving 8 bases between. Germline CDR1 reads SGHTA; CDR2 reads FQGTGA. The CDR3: CASSLMGGSTDTQYF. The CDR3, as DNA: TGTGCCAGCAGCTTAATGGGCGGTAGCACAGATACGCAGTATTTT.

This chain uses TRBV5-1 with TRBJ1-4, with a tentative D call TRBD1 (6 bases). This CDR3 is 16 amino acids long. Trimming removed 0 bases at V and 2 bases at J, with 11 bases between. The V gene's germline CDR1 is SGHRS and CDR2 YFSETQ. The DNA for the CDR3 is TGCGCCAGCAGCTTGGGTCGGACAGCCACTAATGAAAAACTGTTTTTT. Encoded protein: CASSLGRTATNEKLFF.

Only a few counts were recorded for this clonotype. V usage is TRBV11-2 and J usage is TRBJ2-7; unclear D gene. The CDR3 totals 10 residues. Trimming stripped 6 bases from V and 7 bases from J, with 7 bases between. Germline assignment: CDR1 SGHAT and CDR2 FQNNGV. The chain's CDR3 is CASSRFEQYF. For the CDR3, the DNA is TGTGCCAGCAGTCGGTTTGAGCAGTACTTC.

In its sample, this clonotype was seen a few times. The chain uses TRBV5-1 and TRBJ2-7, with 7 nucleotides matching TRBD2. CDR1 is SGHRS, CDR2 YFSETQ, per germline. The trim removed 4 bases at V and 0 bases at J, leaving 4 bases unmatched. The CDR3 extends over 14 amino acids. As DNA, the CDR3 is TGCGCCAGCAGCGCGGGACTACGCTCCTACGAGCAGTACTTC. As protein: CASSAGLRSYEQYF.

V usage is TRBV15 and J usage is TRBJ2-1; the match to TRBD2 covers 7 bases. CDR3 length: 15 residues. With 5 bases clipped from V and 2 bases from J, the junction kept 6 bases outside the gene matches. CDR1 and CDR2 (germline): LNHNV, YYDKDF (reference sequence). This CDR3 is CATSPRRGAYNEQFF. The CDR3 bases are TGTGCCACCAGCCCCCGTCGGGGGGCCTACAATGAGCAGTTCTTC.

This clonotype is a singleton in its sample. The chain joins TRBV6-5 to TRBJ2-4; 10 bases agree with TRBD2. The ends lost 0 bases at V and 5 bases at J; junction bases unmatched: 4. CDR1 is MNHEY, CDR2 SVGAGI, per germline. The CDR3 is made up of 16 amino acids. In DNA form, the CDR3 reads TGTGCCAGCAGTTACTCTCTAGCGGGAGAACAAAACATTCAGTACTTC. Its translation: CASSYSLAGEQNIQYF.

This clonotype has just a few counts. The CDR3 loop is CASSGSSGLAGFTDTQYF. The CDR3 region has the DNA TGTGCCAGCAGTGGCTCTTCCGGACTAGCGGGATTCACAGATACGCAGTATTTT. V usage is TRBV6-1 and J usage is TRBJ2-3, with TRBD2 identical over 12 bases. This CDR3 has 18 residues. CDR1 MNHNS and CDR2 SASEGT come from the germline V gene. The ends lost 4 bases at V and 2 bases at J; junction bases unmatched: 10.

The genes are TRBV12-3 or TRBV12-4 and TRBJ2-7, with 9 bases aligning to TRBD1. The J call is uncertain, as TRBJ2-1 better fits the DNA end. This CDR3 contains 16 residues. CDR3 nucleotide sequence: TGTGCCAGCAGTGGGGCCGGGACAGGGAGGTTCAATGAGCAGTTCTTC. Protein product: CASSGAGTGRFNEQFF.

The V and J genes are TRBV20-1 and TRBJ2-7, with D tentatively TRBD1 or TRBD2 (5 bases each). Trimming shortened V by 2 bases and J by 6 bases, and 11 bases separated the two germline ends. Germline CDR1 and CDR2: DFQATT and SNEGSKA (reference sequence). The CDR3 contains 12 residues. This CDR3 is CSARSGAGEQYF. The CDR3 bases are TGCAGTGCTAGATCCGGGGCAGGCGAGCAGTACTTC.

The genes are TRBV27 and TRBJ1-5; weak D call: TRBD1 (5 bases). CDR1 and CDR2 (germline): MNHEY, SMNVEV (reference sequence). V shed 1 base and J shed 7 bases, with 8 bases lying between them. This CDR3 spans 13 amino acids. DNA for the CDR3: TGTGCCAGCAGTTTATGGGGGGACCAGCCCCAGCATTTT. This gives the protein CASSLWGDQPQHF.

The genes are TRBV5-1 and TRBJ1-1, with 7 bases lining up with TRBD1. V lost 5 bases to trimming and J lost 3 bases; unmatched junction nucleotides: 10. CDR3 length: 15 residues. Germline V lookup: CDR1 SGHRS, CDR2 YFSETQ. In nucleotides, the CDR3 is TGCGCCAGCAGTTCGGTCCGACAGGGAGACACTGAAGCTTTCTTT. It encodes CASSSVRQGDTEAFF.

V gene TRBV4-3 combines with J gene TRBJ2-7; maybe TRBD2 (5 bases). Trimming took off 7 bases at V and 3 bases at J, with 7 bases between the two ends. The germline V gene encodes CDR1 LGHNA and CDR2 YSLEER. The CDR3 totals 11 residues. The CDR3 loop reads CASKEVYEQYF. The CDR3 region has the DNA TGCGCCAGCAAGGAGGTCTACGAGCAGTACTTC.

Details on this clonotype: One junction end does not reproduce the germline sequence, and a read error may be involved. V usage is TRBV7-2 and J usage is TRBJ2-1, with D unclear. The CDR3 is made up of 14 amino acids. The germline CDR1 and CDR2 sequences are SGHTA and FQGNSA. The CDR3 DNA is TGTGCCAGCAGCGTAGCCCGGGTTAACAATGAGCAGTTCTTC. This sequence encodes CASSVARVNNEQFF.

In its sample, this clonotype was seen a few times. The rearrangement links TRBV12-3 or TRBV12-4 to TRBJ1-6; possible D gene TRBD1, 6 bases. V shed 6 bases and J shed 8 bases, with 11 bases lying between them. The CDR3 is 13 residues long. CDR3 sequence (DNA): TGTGCCAGCAGCTCAGGACAGTATTCACCCCTCCACTTT. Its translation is CASSSGQYSPLHF.

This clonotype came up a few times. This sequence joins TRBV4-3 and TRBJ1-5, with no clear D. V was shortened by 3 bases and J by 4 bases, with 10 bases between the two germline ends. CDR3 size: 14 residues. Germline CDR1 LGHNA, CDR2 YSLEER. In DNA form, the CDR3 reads TGCGCCAGCAGCCAGTCTCATACTAATCAGCCCCAGCATTTT. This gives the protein CASSQSHTNQPQHF.

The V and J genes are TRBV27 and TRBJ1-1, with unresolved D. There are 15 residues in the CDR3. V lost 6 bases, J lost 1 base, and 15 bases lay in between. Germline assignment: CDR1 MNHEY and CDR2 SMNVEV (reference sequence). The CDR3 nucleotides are TGTGCCAGCAGACCTTCACCCGTTGGGAACACTGAAGCTTTCTTT. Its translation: CASRPSPVGNTEAFF.

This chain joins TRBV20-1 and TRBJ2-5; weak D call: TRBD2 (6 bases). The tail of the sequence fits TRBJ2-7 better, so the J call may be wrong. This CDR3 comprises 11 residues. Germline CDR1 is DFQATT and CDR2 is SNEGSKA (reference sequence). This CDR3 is CSALRGGEQYF. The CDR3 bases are TGCAGTGCCCTAAGGGGAGGCGAGCAGTACTTC.

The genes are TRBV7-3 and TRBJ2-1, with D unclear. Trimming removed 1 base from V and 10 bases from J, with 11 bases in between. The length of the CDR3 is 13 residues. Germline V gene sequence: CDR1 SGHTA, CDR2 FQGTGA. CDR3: CASSLMAIDEQFF. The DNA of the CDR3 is TGTGCCAGCAGCTTAATGGCCATCGACGAGCAGTTCTTC.

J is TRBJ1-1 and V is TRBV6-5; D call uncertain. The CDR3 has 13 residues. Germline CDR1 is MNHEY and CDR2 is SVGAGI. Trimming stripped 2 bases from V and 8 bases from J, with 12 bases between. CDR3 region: CASSYREFLEAFF. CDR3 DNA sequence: TGTGCCAGCAGTTACAGGGAGTTCTTAGAAGCTTTCTTT.

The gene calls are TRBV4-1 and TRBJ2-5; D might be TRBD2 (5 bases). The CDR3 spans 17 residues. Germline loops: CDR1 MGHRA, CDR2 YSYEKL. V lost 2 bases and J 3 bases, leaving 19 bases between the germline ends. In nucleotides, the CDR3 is TGCGCCAGCAGCCAACAGTGGGTGGGAGAATGGGAAGAGACCCAGTACTTC. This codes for CASSQQWVGEWEETQYF.

The CDR3 region has the DNA TGCAGTGCTAGCCTTAGCGGGATAAGGTTCGGCTACGAGCAGTACTTC. This gives the protein CSASLSGIRFGYEQYF. V and J are TRBV20-1 and TRBJ2-1, with 8 nucleotides matching TRBD2. The closer fit of TRBJ2-7 to the DNA end suggests the J call may be wrong. CDR1 DFQATT and CDR2 SNEGSKA come from the germline V gene (reference sequence). This CDR3 contains 16 residues.

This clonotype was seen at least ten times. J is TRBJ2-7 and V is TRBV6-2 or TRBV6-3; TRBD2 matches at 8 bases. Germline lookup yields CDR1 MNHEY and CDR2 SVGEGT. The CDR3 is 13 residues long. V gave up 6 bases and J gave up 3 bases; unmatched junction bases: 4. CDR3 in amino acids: CASRPSGSYEQYF. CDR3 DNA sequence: TGTGCCAGCAGACCCAGCGGGAGCTACGAGCAGTACTTC.

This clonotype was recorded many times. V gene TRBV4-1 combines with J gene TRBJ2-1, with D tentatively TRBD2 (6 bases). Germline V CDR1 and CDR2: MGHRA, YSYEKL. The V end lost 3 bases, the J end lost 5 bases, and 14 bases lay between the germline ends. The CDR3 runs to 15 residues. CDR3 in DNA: TGCGCCAGCAGCCACACCGGGACTGGGAACAATGAGCAGTTCTTC. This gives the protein CASSHTGTGNNEQFF.

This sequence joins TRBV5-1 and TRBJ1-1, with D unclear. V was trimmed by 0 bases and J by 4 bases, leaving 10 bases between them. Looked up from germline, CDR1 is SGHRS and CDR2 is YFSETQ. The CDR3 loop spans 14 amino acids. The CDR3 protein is CASSLGSSSTEAFF. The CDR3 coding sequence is TGCGCCAGCAGCTTGGGTTCGAGTAGCACTGAAGCTTTCTTT.

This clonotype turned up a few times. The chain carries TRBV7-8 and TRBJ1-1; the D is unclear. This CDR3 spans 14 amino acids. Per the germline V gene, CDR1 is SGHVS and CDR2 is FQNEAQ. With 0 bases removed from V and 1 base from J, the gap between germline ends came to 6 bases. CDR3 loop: CASSLAASNTEAFF. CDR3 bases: TGTGCCAGCAGCTTAGCCGCCTCGAACACTGAAGCTTTCTTT.

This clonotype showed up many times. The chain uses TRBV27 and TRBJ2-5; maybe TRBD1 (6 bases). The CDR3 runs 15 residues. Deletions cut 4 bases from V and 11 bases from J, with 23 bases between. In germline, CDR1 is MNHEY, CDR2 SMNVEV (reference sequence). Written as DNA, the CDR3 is TGTGCCAGCAGTTATGAGGGAAGGGGAAAGGGGGAGCAGTACTTC. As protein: CASSYEGRGKGEQYF.

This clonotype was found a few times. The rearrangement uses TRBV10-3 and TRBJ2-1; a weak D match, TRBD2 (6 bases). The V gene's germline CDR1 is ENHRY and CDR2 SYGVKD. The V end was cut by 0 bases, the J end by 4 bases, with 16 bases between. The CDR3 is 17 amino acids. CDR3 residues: CAISESTAGSGYNEQFF. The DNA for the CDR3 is TGTGCCATCAGTGAGTCGACGGCGGGTAGCGGATACAATGAGCAGTTCTTC.

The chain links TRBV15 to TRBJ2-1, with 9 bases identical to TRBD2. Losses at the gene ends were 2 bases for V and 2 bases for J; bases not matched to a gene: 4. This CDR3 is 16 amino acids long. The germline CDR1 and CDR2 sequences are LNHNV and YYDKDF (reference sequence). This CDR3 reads CATSRLAGATYNEQFF. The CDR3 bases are TGTGCCACCAGCAGATTAGCGGGAGCGACCTACAATGAGCAGTTCTTC. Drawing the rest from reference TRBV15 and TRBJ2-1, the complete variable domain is DAMVIQNPRYQVTQFGKPVTLSCSQTLNHNVMYWYQQKSSQAPKLLFHYYDKDFNNEADTPDNFQSRRPNTSFCFLDIRSPGLGDTAMYLCATSRLAGATYNEQFFGPGTRLTVL.